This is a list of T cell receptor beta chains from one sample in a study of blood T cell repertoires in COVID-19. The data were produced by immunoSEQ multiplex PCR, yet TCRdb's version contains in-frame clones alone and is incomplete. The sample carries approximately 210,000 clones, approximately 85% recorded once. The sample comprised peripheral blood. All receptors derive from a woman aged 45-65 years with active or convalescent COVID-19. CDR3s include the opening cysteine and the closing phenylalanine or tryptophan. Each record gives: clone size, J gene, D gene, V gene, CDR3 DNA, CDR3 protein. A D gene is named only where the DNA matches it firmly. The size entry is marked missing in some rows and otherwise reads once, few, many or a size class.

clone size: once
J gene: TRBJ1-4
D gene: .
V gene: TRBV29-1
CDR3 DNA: TGCAGCGGGCGGCGGGCGCCTAATGAAAAACTGTTTTTT
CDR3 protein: CSGRRAPNEKLFF

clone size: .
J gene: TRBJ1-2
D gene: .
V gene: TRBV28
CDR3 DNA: TGTGCCAGCAGTTTTGGGCAGGGGAGTAGGTCGGGCTACACCTTC
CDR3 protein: CASSFGQGSRSGYTF

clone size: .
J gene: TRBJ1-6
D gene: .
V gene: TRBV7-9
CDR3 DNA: TGTGCCAGCAGCTTACTTACGGGGGACGGGCATTCACCCCTCCACTTT
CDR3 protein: CASSLLTGDGHSPLHF

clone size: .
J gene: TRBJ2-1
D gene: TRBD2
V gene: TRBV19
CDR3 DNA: TGTGCCAGTAGTATAGACCTAGCGGGAGGGAATGAGCAGTTCTTC
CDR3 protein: CASSIDLAGGNEQFF

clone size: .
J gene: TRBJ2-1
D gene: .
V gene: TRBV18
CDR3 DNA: TGTGCCAGCTCACCCTCTCGGGGATTGAGCAATGAGCAGTTCTTC
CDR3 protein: CASSPSRGLSNEQFF

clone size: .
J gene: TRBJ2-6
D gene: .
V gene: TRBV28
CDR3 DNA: TGTGCCAGCGTGGGAGGTGGGTCTGGGGCCAACGTCCTGACTTTC
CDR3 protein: CASVGGGSGANVLTF

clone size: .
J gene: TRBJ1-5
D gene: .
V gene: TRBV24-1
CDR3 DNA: TGTGCCACCGGGGGGGAGGGCAATCAGCCCCAGCATTTT
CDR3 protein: CATGGEGNQPQHF

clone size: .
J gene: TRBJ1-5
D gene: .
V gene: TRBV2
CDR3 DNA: TGTGCCACTAACGACAGAAGTAGCAATCAGCCCCAGCATTTT
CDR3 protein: CATNDRSSNQPQHF

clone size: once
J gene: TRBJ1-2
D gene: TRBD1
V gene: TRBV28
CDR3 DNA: TGTGCCAGCAGTCCCCCAGGGGGCTACTATGGCTACACCTTC
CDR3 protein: CASSPPGGYYGYTF

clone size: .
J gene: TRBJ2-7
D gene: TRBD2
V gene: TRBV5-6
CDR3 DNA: TGTGCCAGCAGCTTGTCAGCTAGCGGGAGTCACCGCTACGAGCAGTACTTC
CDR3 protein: CASSLSASGSHRYEQYF

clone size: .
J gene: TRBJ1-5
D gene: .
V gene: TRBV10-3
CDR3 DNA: TGTGCCATCAGTCGGGACTCGGGCAATCAGCCCCAGCATTTT
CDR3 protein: CAISRDSGNQPQHF

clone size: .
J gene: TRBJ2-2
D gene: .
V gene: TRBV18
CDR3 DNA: TGTGCCAGCTCTACAGGGCCGGGCACCGGGGAGCTGTTTTTT
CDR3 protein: CASSTGPGTGELFF

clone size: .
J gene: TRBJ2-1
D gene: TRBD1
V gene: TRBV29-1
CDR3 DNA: TGCAGCGTTGTAGGTCAGGGGGCAGGGAATGAGCAGTTCTTC
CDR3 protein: CSVVGQGAGNEQFF

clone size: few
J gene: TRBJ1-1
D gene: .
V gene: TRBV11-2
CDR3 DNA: TGTGCCAGCAGCTTAGGGTGGAGGAACACTGAAGCTTTCTTT
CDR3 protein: CASSLGWRNTEAFF

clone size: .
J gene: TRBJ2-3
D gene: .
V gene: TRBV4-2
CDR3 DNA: TGTGCCAGCAGCCAAGATGGGAGCGAGGCAGATACGCAGTATTTT
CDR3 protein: CASSQDGSEADTQYF

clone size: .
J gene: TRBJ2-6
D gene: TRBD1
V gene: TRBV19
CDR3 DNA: TGTGCCAGTAGCTTTTATACAGGGGGCTACTCTGGGGCCAACGTCCTGACTTTC
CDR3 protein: CASSFYTGGYSGANVLTF

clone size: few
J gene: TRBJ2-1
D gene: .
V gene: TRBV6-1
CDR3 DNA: TGTGCCAGCAGTGAAGTGTCTGGCCAGTTCTTC
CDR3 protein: CASSEVSGQFF

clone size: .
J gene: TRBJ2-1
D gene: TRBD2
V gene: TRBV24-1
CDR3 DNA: TGTGCCACCAGTGATCCCGGGACTAGCGGGGGGGCCTATGAGCAGTTCTTC
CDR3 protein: CATSDPGTSGGAYEQFF

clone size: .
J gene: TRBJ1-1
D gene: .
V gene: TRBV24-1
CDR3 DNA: TGTGCCACCAGTGAATCGGGGGGAAGAAGGACTGAAGCTTTCTTT
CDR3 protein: CATSESGGRRTEAFF

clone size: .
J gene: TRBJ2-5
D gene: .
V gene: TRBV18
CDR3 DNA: TGTGCCAGCTCACCGATGGGGGGAGAGACCCAGTACTTC
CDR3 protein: CASSPMGGETQYF

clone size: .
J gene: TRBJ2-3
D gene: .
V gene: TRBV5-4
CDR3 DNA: TGTGCCAGCAGCGGGATAAAGGGGATTGCAGATACGCAGTATTTT
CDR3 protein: CASSGIKGIADTQYF

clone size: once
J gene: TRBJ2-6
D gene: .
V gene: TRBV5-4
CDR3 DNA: TGTGCCAGCAGCTTGGGACATACCACCTCTGGGGCCAACGTCCTGACTTTC
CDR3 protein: CASSLGHTTSGANVLTF

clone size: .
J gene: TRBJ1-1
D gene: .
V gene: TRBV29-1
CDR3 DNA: TGCAGCACCCTTCAGGGGTTTGCTGAAGCTTTCTTT
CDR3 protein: CSTLQGFAEAFF

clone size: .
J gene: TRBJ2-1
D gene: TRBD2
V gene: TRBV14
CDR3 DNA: TGTGCCAGCAGCCAACTACTAGCGGGAGGGAATGAGCAGTTCTTC
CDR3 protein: CASSQLLAGGNEQFF

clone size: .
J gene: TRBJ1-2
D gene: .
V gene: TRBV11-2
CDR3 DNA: TGTGCCAGCAGGTCGACAGCTAACTATGGCTACACCTTC
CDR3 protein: CASRSTANYGYTF

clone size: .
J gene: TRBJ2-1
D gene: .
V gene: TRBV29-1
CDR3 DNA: TGCAGCTGGAGGGGGCCGAGCTCCTACAATGAGCAGTTCTTC
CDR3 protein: CSWRGPSSYNEQFF

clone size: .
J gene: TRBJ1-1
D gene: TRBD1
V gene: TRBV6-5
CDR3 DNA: TGTGCCAGCAGTAAGACAGGGGGAACTGAAGCTTTCTTT
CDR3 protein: CASSKTGGTEAFF

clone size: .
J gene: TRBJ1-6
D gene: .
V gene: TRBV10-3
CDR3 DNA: TGTGCCATCAGTGATGGGTTTGTAGAGGGAACCCTCCACTTT
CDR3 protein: CAISDGFVEGTLHF

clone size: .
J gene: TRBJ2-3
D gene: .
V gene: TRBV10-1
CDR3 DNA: TGCGCCAGCACCGACAGGCTTCAGGGTACGCAGTATTTT
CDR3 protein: CASTDRLQGTQYF

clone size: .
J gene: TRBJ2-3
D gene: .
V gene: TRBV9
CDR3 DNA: TGTGCCAGCAGGTTATTGCCGGTAGATACGCAGTATTTT
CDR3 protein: CASRLLPVDTQYF

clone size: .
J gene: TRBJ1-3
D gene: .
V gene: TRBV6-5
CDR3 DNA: TGTGCCAGCAGTCCAACAGGGTGGGGAAACACCATATATTTT
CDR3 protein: CASSPTGWGNTIYF

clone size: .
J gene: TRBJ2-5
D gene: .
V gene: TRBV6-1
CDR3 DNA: TGTGCCAGCAGTGAGTCCAGGGCCAACGGAGAGACCCAGTACTTC
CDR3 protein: CASSESRANGETQYF

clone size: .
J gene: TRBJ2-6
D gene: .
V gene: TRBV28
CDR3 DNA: TGTGCCAGCAGCCGAGGGAGCTCTGGGGCCAACGTCCTGACTTTC
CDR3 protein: CASSRGSSGANVLTF

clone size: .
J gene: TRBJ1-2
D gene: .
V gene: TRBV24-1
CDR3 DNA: TGTGCCACCAGTTCTGAAATTTACGGCTATGGCTACACCTTC
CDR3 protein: CATSSEIYGYGYTF

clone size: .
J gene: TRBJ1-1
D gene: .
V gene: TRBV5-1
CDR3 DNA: TGCGCCAGCAGCCACCCGCGGGGGGGTAGGGACACTGAAGCTTTCTTT
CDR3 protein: CASSHPRGGRDTEAFF

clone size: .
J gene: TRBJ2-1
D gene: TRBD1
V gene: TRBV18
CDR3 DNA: TGTGCCAGCTCGCCAGAAAGGGGGCTTTATGAGCAGTTCTTC
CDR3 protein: CASSPERGLYEQFF

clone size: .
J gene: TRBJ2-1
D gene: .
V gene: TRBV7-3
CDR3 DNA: TGTGCCAGCAGCTTAGGGCGGGGTGCCTACAATGAGCAGTTCTTC
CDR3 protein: CASSLGRGAYNEQFF

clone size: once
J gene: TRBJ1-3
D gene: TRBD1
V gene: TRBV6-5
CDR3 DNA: TGTGCCAGCGACAGGGACCAGGCCTCTGGAAACACCATATATTTT
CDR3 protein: CASDRDQASGNTIYF

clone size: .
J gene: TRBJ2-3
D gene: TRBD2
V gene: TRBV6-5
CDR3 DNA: TGTGCCAGCGAGCCGGGGGGTCCTAGCACAGATACGCAGTATTTT
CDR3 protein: CASEPGGPSTDTQYF

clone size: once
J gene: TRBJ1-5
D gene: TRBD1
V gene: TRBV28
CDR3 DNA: TGTGCCAGCAGATCCCGCGGAGGGGACAGGGGGCTGGGTAGCAATCAGCCCCAGCATTTT
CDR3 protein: CASRSRGGDRGLGSNQPQHF

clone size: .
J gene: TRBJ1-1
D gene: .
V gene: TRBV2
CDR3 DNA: TGTGCCAGCAGGAAAGATAGGAGAGACACTGAAGCTTTCTTT
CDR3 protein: CASRKDRRDTEAFF

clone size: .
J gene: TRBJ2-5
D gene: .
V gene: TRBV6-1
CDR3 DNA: TGTGCCAGCAGTGAAAACATCGAGGCCCAGTACTTC
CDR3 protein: CASSENIEAQYF

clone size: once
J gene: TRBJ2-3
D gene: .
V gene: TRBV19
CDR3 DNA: TGTGCCAGTAGTTCGAAACTGACTAGTAGAAGCACAGATACGCAGTATTTT
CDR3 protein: CASSSKLTSRSTDTQYF

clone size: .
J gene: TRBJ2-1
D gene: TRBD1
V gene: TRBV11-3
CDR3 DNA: TGTGCCAGCAGCCCCGACGAGACAGGGACCATCTACAATGAGCAGTTCTTC
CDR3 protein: CASSPDETGTIYNEQFF

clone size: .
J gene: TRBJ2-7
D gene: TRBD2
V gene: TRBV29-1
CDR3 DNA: TGCAGCATTTGGAGTAGCGGGAGACCCCACGAGCAGTACTTC
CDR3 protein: CSIWSSGRPHEQYF

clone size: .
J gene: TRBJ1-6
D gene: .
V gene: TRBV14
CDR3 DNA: TGTGCCAGCAGCCCTGGGGGCCGCGGGTATAATTCACCCCTCCACTTT
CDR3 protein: CASSPGGRGYNSPLHF